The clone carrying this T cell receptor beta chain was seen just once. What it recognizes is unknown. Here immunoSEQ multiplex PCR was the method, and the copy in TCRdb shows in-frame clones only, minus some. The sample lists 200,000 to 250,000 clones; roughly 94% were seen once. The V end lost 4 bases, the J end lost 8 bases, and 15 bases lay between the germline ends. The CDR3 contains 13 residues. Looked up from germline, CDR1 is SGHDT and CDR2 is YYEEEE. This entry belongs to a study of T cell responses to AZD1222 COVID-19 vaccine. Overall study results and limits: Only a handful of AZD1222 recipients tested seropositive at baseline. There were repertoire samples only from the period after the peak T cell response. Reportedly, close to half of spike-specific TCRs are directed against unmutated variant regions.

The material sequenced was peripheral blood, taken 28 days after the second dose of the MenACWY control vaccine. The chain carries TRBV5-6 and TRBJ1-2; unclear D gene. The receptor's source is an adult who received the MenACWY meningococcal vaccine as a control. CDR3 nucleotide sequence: TGTGCCAGCAGCCCCGAAACGGGGTGGGGCTACACCTTC. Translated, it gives CASSPETGWGYTF.